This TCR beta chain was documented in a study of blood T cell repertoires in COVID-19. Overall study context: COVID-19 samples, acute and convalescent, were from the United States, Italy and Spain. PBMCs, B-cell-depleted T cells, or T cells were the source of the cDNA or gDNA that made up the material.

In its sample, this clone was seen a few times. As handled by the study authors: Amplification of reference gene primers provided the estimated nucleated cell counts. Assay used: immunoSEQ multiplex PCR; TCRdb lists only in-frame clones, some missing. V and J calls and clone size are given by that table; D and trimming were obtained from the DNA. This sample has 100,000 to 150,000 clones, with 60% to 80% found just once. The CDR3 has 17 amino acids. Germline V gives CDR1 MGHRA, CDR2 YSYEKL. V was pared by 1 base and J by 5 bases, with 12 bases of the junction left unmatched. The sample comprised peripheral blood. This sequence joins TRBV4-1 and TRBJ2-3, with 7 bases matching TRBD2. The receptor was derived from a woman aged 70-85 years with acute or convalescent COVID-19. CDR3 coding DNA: TGCGCCAGCAGCCAAGGGGCCACTAGCGACTATAGAGATACGCAGTATTTT. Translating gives CASSQGATSDYRDTQYF.